A single sample gave rise to the 14 T cell receptor beta chains below, sequenced in a study of T-cell reconstitution after alpha-beta-depleted transplantation in children. Unique molecular identifiers tagged the TCRbeta library. MiXCR, applied by TCRdb to the PCR reads, yields one record per CDR3 protein. The data show about 440,000 distinct CDR3 sequences, 43% seen once. Source: PBMCs, taken before TCRalphabeta/CD19-depleted stem cell transplant. Receptors originate from a girl aged 2 to 9 with aplastic anemia, due to receive a stem cell transplant.

This CDR3 is CASSPPDRAGDEQFF. The CDR3 nucleotides are TGTGCCAGCTCACCACCGGACAGGGCTGGGGATGAGCAGTTCTTC. V is TRBV18 and J is TRBJ2-1, with 8 bases aligning to TRBD1. The CDR3 runs to 15 residues. V lost 0 bases and J lost 8; bases outside the gene matches: 6. The germline V gene encodes CDR1 KGHSH and CDR2 LQKENI.

This chain links TRBV9 with TRBJ1-2; perhaps TRBD1 as D (6 bases). This CDR3 is built from 15 residues. V was trimmed by 2 bases and J by 2 bases, leaving 13 bases between them. Germline V gene data show CDR1 as SGDLS and CDR2 as YYNGEE. In DNA form, the CDR3 reads TGTGCCAGCAGCGTCGGACAGTTTCTAAACTATGGCTACACCTTC. Protein sequence: CASSVGQFLNYGYTF. Full variable domain (missing parts from reference TRBV9 and TRBJ1-2): DSGVTQTPKHLITATGQRVTLRCSPRSGDLSVYWYQQSLDQGLQFLIQYYNGEERAKGNILERFSAQQFPDLHSELNLSSLELGDSALYFCASSVGQFLNYGYTFGSGTRLTVV.

Ten or more counts support this clonotype. This rearrangement joins TRBV29-1 to TRBJ2-5; no clear D gene. The CDR3 loop spans 14 amino acids. V lost 4 bases and J 5 bases, leaving 17 bases between the germline ends. CDR1 and CDR2 from the germline V gene are SQVTM and ANQGSEA. The CDR3 coding sequence is TGCAGCGTTGTTAGCCCGGTAGGGAAGGAGACCCAGTACTTC. Its protein is CSVVSPVGKETQYF.

This clonotype was recorded a few times. The V and J genes are TRBV5-1 and TRBJ2-7, with TRBD2 matching 10 bases. Losses at the gene ends were 3 bases for V and 2 bases for J; bases not matched to a gene: 20. Germline lookup yields CDR1 SGHRS and CDR2 YFSETQ. The CDR3 has 20 residues. The CDR3 spells CASSSNSLPTSGNSPYEQYF. The CDR3 DNA sequence: TGCGCCAGCAGCTCGAATAGCCTCCCCACTAGCGGGAACTCTCCCTACGAGCAGTACTTC.

The chain combines TRBV7-9 with TRBJ2-7, with 11 positions matching TRBD2. Germline V CDR1 and CDR2: SEHNR, FQNEAQ (reference sequence). V shed 4 bases, J shed 3 bases, and the junction held 8 bases outside the gene matches. CDR3 length equals 16 residues. The CDR3 here is CASSSRILAGDYEQYF. CDR3 sequence (DNA): TGTGCCAGCAGCTCCAGGATACTAGCGGGGGACTACGAGCAGTACTTC. Filled out from reference TRBV7-9 and TRBJ2-7, the complete variable domain reads DTGVSQNPRHKITKRGQNVTFRCDPISEHNRLYWYRQTLGQGPEFLTYFQNEAQLEKSRLLSDRFSAERPKGSFSTLEIQRTEQGDSAMYLCASSSRILAGDYEQYFGPGTRLTVT.

The chain's CDR3 is CASSFYQGAGEQYF. CDR3 nucleotides: TGTGCCAGCAGTTTTTACCAGGGGGCAGGCGAGCAGTACTTC. V is TRBV12-3 or TRBV12-4 and J is TRBJ2-7, with 8 bases identical to TRBD1. CDR3 length: 14 residues. V lost 3 bases and J lost 6; bases outside the gene matches: 7.

This clonotype was seen a handful of times. The chain uses TRBV12-3 or TRBV12-4 and TRBJ1-5; D unclear. This CDR3 spans 15 amino acids. V dropped 1 base and J dropped 7 bases, with 14 bases sitting between them. The CDR3 region is CASSLGQADGQPQHF. CDR3 DNA: TGTGCCAGCAGTTTAGGCCAGGCCGACGGGCAGCCCCAGCATTTT.

This clonotype has ten or more counts. This chain links TRBV9 with TRBJ2-1; D gene uncertain. CDR3 length: 15 amino acids. Deletions cut 4 bases from V and 2 bases from J, with 13 bases between. Germline lookup yields CDR1 SGDLS and CDR2 YYNGEE. The CDR3 DNA is TGTGCCAGCAGCCGGGTGATGGGTACCTACAATGAGCAGTTCTTC. It codes for CASSRVMGTYNEQFF. The entire variable domain, with the rest obtained from reference TRBV9 and TRBJ2-1, is as follows: DSGVTQTPKHLITATGQRVTLRCSPRSGDLSVYWYQQSLDQGLQFLIQYYNGEERAKGNILERFSAQQFPDLHSELNLSSLELGDSALYFCASSRVMGTYNEQFFGPGTRLTVL.

V gene TRBV7-6 combines with J gene TRBJ2-1; D may be TRBD1 or TRBD2 (5 bases each). CDR3 length: 18 residues. With 0 bases removed from V and 8 bases from J, the gap between germline ends came to 23 bases. CDR1 SGHVS and CDR2 FNYEAQ come from the germline V gene. This CDR3 is CASSLAGPRDRPLHEQFF. The DNA for the CDR3 is TGTGCCAGCAGCTTAGCCGGGCCCCGGGACCGACCACTGCATGAGCAGTTCTTC.

The chain couples TRBV4-1 to TRBJ2-1, with D possibly matching TRBD2 (6 bases). Germline V CDR1 and CDR2: MGHRA, YSYEKL. Trimming took off 3 bases at V and 6 bases at J, with 12 bases between the two ends. The CDR3 extends over 14 amino acids. CDR3 coding DNA: TGCGCCAGCAGCCAGGATTTCGGGGGCAATGAGCAGTTCTTC. Residues: CASSQDFGGNEQFF.

The chain employs TRBV25-1 and TRBJ2-5; D tentatively fits TRBD1 or TRBD2 (5 bases each). Trimming took 3 bases from V and 10 from J, leaving 18 bases between them. Germline CDR1 reads MGHDK; CDR2 reads SYGVNS. The length of the CDR3 is 14 residues. CDR3 sequence: CASSDIRGTLNQYF. Here the CDR3 DNA reads TGTGCCAGCAGTGACATACGGGGCACCTTGAACCAGTACTTC.

Note on this clonotype: A read error is possible here, since a much larger clone lies one base away. DNA for the CDR3: TGTGCCAGCAGCCACGGACTAGCGGAAGAGACCCAGTACTTC. It translates to CASSHGLAEETQYF. The chain recombines TRBV3-1 with TRBJ2-5; 10 positions agree with TRBD2. V dropped 3 bases and J dropped 3; count of bases not matched to a gene: 1. In germline, CDR1 is LGHDT, CDR2 YNNKEL (reference sequence). The CDR3 is made up of 14 amino acids.

This clonotype turned up a few times. This rearrangement joins TRBV20-1 to TRBJ2-2; weak D call: TRBD2 (6 bases). The CDR3 consists of 14 residues. V lost 2 bases, J lost 0 bases, and 7 bases lay in between. Germline V gene sequence: CDR1 DFQATT, CDR2 SNEGSKA (reference sequence). CDR3 in DNA: TGCAGTGCTAGAACTAGCCCGAACACCGGGGAGCTGTTTTTT. Translating it yields CSARTSPNTGELFF.

This clonotype was picked up many times. V and J are TRBV7-8 and TRBJ1-1; D perhaps matches TRBD1 (5 bases). Germline values: CDR1 SGHVS, CDR2 FQNEAQ. This CDR3 has 14 amino acids. Trimming shortened V by 1 base and J by 7 bases, and 13 bases separated the two germline ends. The DNA of the CDR3 is TGTGCCAGCAGCTTAGGCGGGGGTGGCAATGAAGCTTTCTTT. Translated: CASSLGGGGNEAFF.